This T cell receptor (beta chain) was captured by sequencing in a study of T cells after posttransplantation cyclophosphamide. Study conclusions and caveats: TRB overlap between skin or GI tissue T cells and blood was limited.

Clones were read by immunoSEQ multiplex PCR, and TCRdb kept only the in-frame ones, dropping some. The sample shows roughly 13,000 clones, roughly 80% of them seen only once. Germline lookup yields CDR1 LGHNA and CDR2 YSLEER. V lost 1 base to trimming and J lost 3 bases, with 12 bases between them. The CDR3 loop spans 15 amino acids. Turning to this clone: Its specificity is not known.

The chain joins TRBV4-3 to TRBJ2-5; TRBD2 is a possible D gene (5 bases). This clonotype originated in a man aged 50-59 years. The sample taken for sequencing was memory CD4+ T cells sorted from PBMCs. CDR3 loop: CASSQVGSREETQYF. The CDR3 region has the DNA TGCGCCAGCAGCCAAGTGGGGAGCCGGGAAGAGACCCAGTACTTC.